The clone carrying this TCR beta chain has a handful of counts. The antigen remains unidentified. Amplification targeted TCR beta CDR3 regions from RNA transcripts. The study used the HTBI primer set for a first-round RT-PCR of the TCR CDR3. TCRdb re-called the multiplex PCR reads with MiXCR, one entry per CDR3 protein. The sample consists of about 600,000 distinct CDR3 sequences, about 15% of them appearing once. The germline V gene has CDR1 SEHNR and CDR2 FQNEAQ (reference sequence). V dropped 5 bases and J dropped 0; count of bases not matched to a gene: 7. This CDR3 comprises 17 residues. This record comes from a study of T cells in Graves' hyperthyroidism and ophthalmopathy. Disease duration was under 3 months in the ophthalmopathy patients, who also had a Clinical Activity Score of at least 3 and a NOSPECS grade of at least 4. Orbital computed tomography and thyroid ultrasound, together with serum TRAb and thyroxine and clinical symptoms, were used for diagnoses. Out of more than 8 ml of fresh peripheral blood came the PBMCs.

Study-level results: A model of 13 V-J pairs discriminated ophthalmopathy from stable hyperthyroidism.

The TCR was taken from a woman aged 50 to 60 with Graves' ophthalmopathy. Sequencing was carried out using blood. The chain carries TRBV7-9 and TRBJ2-6; 7 nucleotides line up with TRBD1. In DNA, the CDR3 is TGTGCCAGCAGCGCAAGACAGGGAGCCTCTGGGGCCAACGTCCTGACTTTC. This encodes CASSARQGASGANVLTF.